This TCR beta chain was sequenced during a study of beta chain features in type 1 diabetes. Background on the study: All of the samples together had around 110,000,000 sorted cells examined.

The length of the CDR3 is 11 residues. Trimming left V 5 bases short and J 6 bases short, with 8 bases between. Germline V gives CDR1 SEHNR, CDR2 FQNEAQ (reference sequence). This clone was seen a handful of times. The antigen is unknown. General study results and limits: Naive, central memory and regulatory TCRB repertoires appeared more similar among patients than healthy donors. TCRB CDR3 length was moderately but significantly reduced in all four CD4+ subsets of Type 1 diabetes patients. Type 1 diabetes patients showed fewer insertions and more deletions at VDJ junctions.

The sequenced template was cDNA made from the entire isolated RNA. Sequenced by immunoSEQ multiplex PCR; TCRdb stores in-frame clones only, minus some. The sample holds 160,000 or so clones; roughly 9% are singletons and the top ten take roughly 0.7%. This sequence was found in a woman aged 30 to 39 with type 1 diabetes. Material: central memory CD4+ T cells from blood. This chain uses TRBV7-9 with TRBJ2-7; D gene unclear. The DNA of the CDR3 is TGTGCCAGCAGCCCAGGATCCGAGCAGTACTTC. This codes for CASSPGSEQYF.